This T cell receptor (beta chain) originates from a study of shared clonotypes between healthy human individuals. V was cut by 7 bases and J by 2 bases, with 8 bases left in between. The CDR3 loop spans 11 amino acids. The germline CDR1 and CDR2 sequences are DFQATT and SNEGSKA (reference sequence). The repertoire was sequenced with immunoSEQ multiplex PCR; TCRdb's copy has only in-frame clones and lacks some. The sample has 2,500,000 or so clones, under 95% seen once. This TCR derives from a man aged 18 to 30 in good health. Some clones in this sample may be carry-over from other donors' samples. V gene TRBV20-1 combines with J gene TRBJ2-5, with unresolved D. The sequenced sample consisted of naive CD4+ T cells from PBMCs. Noted subset: CD45RA+ positively selected. The chain's CDR3 is CSVLYQETQYF. CDR3 bases: TGCAGTGTGTTATATCAAGAGACCCAGTACTTC.